Listed below are T cell receptor beta chains from one sample, sequenced in a study of CD8 T cells in ankylosing spondylitis. Via MiXCR, TCRdb re-called the 5' RACE reads, giving one row per CDR3 protein. The repertoire has more than 200,000 distinct CDR3 sequences, roughly a quarter of them found once; the top ten carry roughly 0.6%. The source material was blood, either unsorted or a sorted T cell fraction (not recorded which). Source of these receptors: a male donor with ankylosing spondylitis or in good health (not recorded which). Both conserved end residues are part of each CDR3. A D gene is named only where the DNA matches it firmly. Clone size appears in some rows only: once, few, many, or a class for an expanded clone.

NA	TRBV6-1	13	TRBJ1-1	NA	CASRARVGTEAFF	TGTGCCAGCAGGGCCAGGGTGGGCACTGAAGCTTTCTTT
few	TRBV2	14	TRBJ2-2	TRBD1	CASIRDRGVGELFF	TGTGCCAGCATTCGGGACAGGGGAGTCGGGGAGCTGTTTTTT
NA	TRBV10-3	13	TRBJ2-1	NA	CAISDRKAVEQFF	TGTGCCATCAGTGACAGAAAGGCTGTGGAGCAGTTCTTC
many	TRBV20-1	14	TRBJ2-1	TRBD2	CSASKASGGHEQFF	TGCAGTGCCTCAAAGGCTAGCGGGGGCCATGAGCAGTTCTTC
NA	TRBV12-3/TRBV12-4	14	TRBJ1-1	TRBD1	CASRYRGMNTEAFF	TGTGCCAGCAGATACAGGGGGATGAACACTGAAGCTTTCTTT
few	TRBV20-1	15	TRBJ2-7	NA	CSARDPLKGLSEQYF	TGCAGTGCTAGAGATCCCTTGAAGGGGCTGTCCGAGCAGTACTTC
few	TRBV20-1	14	TRBJ2-5	NA	CSAYQGHVQETQYF	TGCAGTGCCTACCAGGGACACGTACAAGAGACCCAGTACTTC
many	TRBV2	14	TRBJ2-1	TRBD2	CASNVRTSANEQFF	TGTGCCAGCAATGTCAGGACTAGTGCCAATGAGCAGTTCTTC
NA	TRBV6-1	15	TRBJ2-7	TRBD1	CASRGDRAGSYEQYF	TGTGCCAGCAGGGGCGACAGGGCGGGCTCCTACGAGCAGTACTTC
few	TRBV5-1	15	TRBJ1-6	NA	CASSDGQSGNSPLHF	TGCGCCAGCAGCGATGGCCAGAGCGGAAATTCACCCCTCCACTTT
few	TRBV6-1	13	TRBJ2-1	NA	CASSLGPSYEQFF	TGTGCCAGCAGCCTGGGCCCTTCATATGAGCAGTTCTTC
few	TRBV29-1	9	TRBJ2-1	NA	CSVGTRQFF	TGCAGCGTTGGGACGAGGCAGTTCTTC
NA	TRBV18	15	TRBJ2-3	NA	CASSPGVQNVNTQYF	TGTGCCAGCTCACCAGGGGTCCAAAACGTAAATACGCAGTATTTT
NA	TRBV6-1	13	TRBJ1-1	NA	CASSEEWNTEAFF	TGTGCCAGCAGTGAAGAGTGGAACACTGAAGCTTTCTTT